This TCR beta chain was found in a study of lymphopenia after photon versus proton radiotherapy. Profiled with immunoSEQ multiplex PCR; TCRdb holds only in-frame clones, not every one. The sample holds 150,000 to 200,000 clones; approximately 86% are singletons and the top ten take about 4.7%. Note on this clone: No antigen is known for it.

The V gene lost 1 base and the J gene lost 0 bases, with 12 bases spanning the gap. The length of the CDR3 is 17 residues. Looked up from germline, CDR1 is SEHNR and CDR2 is FQNEAQ (reference sequence). Broader study findings: Better survival with proton therapy was suggested as possible, not demonstrated. Relative stability marked proton patients; photon patients lost diversity and naive cells. Post-nadir diversity loss with photons came from oligoclonal expansion, particularly CD8+ Temra cells. A bigger post-nadir fall in TCR diversity correlated inversely with survival time in deceased patients.

The receptor's source is a man aged 50 to 59 with gastric cancer. The specimen comprised peripheral blood, sampled from a patient treated with photon-based radiotherapy. The chain links TRBV7-9 to TRBJ2-2; D remains unclear. In nucleotides, the CDR3 is TGTGCCAGCAGCTTAGGCTACTCTCACGCGAACACCGGGGAGCTGTTTTTT. Protein product: CASSLGYSHANTGELFF.